The following is a T cell receptor (beta chain) sequence with its context. Its antigen is unidentified. Assay: immunoSEQ multiplex PCR; the TCRdb copy retains only in-frame clones and omits some. Of under 850,000 clones in the sample, 55% to 80% were seen once. This sample was included in a study of shared clonotypes between healthy human individuals. Study-level findings and limits: The generation probabilities recorded for non-shared clonotypes fell below those of clonotypes shared by all four donors.

The CDR3 extends over 16 amino acids. CDR1 and CDR2 (germline): SGHRS, YFSETQ. With 0 bases clipped from V and 2 bases from J, the junction kept 7 bases outside the gene matches. All the donors were Caucasian adults who lived in Nashville, Tennessee. The chain carries TRBV5-1 and TRBJ2-5, with 7 bases that match TRBD2. The origin of this receptor is a woman aged 30 to 39 in good health. The sample consisted of memory CD4+ T cells sorted from blood. Specified subset: CD45RA-negative fraction. The CDR3 DNA reads TGCGCCAGCAGCTTGGTTTCTAGCGGATCACAAGAGACCCAGTACTTC. It encodes CASSLVSSGSQETQYF. The whole variable domain, remainder taken from reference TRBV5-1 and TRBJ2-5, is KAGVTQTPRYLIKTRGQQVTLSCSPISGHRSVSWYQQTPGQGLQFLFEYFSETQRNKGNFPGRFSGRQFSNSRSEMNVSTLELGDSALYLCASSLVSSGSQETQYFGPGTRLLVL.